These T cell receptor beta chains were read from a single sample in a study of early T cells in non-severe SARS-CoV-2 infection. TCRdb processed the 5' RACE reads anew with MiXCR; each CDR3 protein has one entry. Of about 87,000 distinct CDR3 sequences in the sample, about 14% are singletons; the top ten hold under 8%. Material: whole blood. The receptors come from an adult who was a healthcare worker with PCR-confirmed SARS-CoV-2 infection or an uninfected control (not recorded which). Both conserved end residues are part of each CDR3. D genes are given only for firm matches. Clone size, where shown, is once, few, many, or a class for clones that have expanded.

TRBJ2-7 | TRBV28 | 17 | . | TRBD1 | TGTGCCAGCAGTTTACAAACAGGGGGCGGAAGGTCCTACGAGCAGTACTTC | CASSLQTGGGRSYEQYF
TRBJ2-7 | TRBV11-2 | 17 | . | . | TGTGCCAGCAGCTTATGGGGCCGACGCGGCGGTAACTACGAGCAGTACTTC | CASSLWGRRGGNYEQYF
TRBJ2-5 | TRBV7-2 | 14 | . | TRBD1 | TGTGCCAGCAGCACCAGACAGGGGCGAGAGACCCAGTACTTC | CASSTRQGRETQYF
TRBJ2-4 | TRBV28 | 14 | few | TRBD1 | TGTGCCAGCAGTATTGAGGGGGCTAAAAACATTCAGTACTTC | CASSIEGAKNIQYF
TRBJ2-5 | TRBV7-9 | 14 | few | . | TGTGCCAGCAGCTTGAATGGGGGCCAAGAGACCCAGTACTTC | CASSLNGGQETQYF
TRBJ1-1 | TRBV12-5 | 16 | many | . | TGTGCTAGTAGGTCACCAAACCAGGGGCGGAGGACTGAAGCTTTCTTT | CASRSPNQGRRTEAFF
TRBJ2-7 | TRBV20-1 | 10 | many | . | TGCAGTGCTGCCAACTACGAGCAGTACTTC | CSAANYEQYF
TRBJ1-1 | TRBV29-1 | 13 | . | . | TGCAGCGTTGTGTCAGGCGGGTTCACTGAAGCTTTCTTT | CSVVSGGFTEAFF
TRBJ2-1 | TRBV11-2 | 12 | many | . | TGTGCCAGCAGCCCCTTAAGCCATGAGCAGTTCTTC | CASSPLSHEQFF
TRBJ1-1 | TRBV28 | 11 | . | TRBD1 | TGTGCCAGCCAAAGTCCGGCGACAGGGTTCTTT | CASQSPATGFF
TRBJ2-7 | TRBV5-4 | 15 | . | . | TGTGCCAGCAGTTTCGACCTAGCTGGCCGGCGCGAGCAGTACTTC | CASSFDLAGRREQYF
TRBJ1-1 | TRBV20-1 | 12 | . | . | TGCAGTGCTGGCTTGGGGGACACTGAAGCTTTCTTT | CSAGLGDTEAFF
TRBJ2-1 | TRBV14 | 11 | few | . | TGTGCCAGCAGCCAGATAAATGAGCAGTTCTTC | CASSQINEQFF
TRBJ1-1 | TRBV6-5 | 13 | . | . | TGTGCCAGCAGCCCTCGTCAAGGCACTGAAGCTTTCTTT | CASSPRQGTEAFF
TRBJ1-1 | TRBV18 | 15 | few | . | TGTGCCAGCTCACCAAAAACAGGGACGAACACTGAAGCTTTCTTT | CASSPKTGTNTEAFF
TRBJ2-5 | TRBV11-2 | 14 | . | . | TGTGCCAGCAGTAGGAGGAGGGCCCAAGAGACCCAGTACTTC | CASSRRRAQETQYF
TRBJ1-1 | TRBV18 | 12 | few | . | TGTGCCAGCTCAAAATTAGGGACTGAAGCTTTCTTT | CASSKLGTEAFF
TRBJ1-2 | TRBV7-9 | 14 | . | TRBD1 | TGTGCCAGCAGCCACGAGACAGGGGGCTTGGGCTACACCTTC | CASSHETGGLGYTF
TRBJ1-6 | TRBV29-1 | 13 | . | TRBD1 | TGCAGCGTGCAGGGGACAGGGGACTCACCCCTCCACTTT | CSVQGTGDSPLHF
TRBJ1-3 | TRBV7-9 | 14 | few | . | TGTGCCAGCGATGGTGGCCAGCGAAGAAACACCATATATTTT | CASDGGQRRNTIYF
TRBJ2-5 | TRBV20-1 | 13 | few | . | TGCAGTGCTAGTAGGACCGCGGGAGAGACCCAGTACTTC | CSASRTAGETQYF
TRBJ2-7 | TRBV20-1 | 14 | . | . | TGCAGTGCGGCTAGACAGGGAGGGACCTACGAGCAGTACTTC | CSAARQGGTYEQYF
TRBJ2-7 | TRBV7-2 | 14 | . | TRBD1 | TGTGCCAGCAGCCCGGGACAGGCTTCCTACGAGCAGTACTTC | CASSPGQASYEQYF
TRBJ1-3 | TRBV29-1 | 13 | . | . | TGCAGCGTTCAACGGAGCTCTGGAAACACCATATATTTT | CSVQRSSGNTIYF
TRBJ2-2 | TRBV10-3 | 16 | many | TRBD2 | TGTGCCATCAGTGAATTTGCGGGGGGCCTGACCGGGGAGCTGTTTTTT | CAISEFAGGLTGELFF
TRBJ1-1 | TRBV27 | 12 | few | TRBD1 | TGTGCCAGCAGTGACGACAGGGATGAAGCTTTCTTT | CASSDDRDEAFF
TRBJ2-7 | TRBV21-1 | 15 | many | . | TGTGCCAGCAGCAAACTTCTTCGCCTTTGCCACGAGCAGTACTTC | CASSKLLRLCHEQYF
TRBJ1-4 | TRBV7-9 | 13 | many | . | TGTGCCAGCAGCTTAGAGACTAATGAAAAACTGTTTTTT | CASSLETNEKLFF
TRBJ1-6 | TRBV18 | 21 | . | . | TGTGCCAGCTCACCAGCGATTCAGGGACTGGGGGTTTTGGCTCATAATTCACCCCTCCACTTT | CASSPAIQGLGVLAHNSPLHF
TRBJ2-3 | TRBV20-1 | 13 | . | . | TGCAGTGCTAGGGCCGGTCGCACAGATACGCAGTATTTT | CSARAGRTDTQYF
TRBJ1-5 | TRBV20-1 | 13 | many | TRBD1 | TGCAGTGCCACAGGGGGTGGAAATCAGCCCCAGCATTTT | CSATGGGNQPQHF
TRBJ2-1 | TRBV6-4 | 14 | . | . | TGTGCCAGCAGTGTGGCAGGGGAGGATAATGAGCAGTTCTTC | CASSVAGEDNEQFF
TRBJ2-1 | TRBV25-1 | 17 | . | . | TGTGCCAGCAGTGATCATTCCAGGGGAGTGTGGTACAATGAGCAGTTCTTC | CASSDHSRGVWYNEQFF
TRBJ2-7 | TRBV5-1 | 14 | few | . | TGCGCCAGCAGCTCTGAAGGGGCGTGGAACGAGCAGTACTTC | CASSSEGAWNEQYF
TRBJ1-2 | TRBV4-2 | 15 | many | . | TGTGCCAGCAGCCAAGATCGCGGAAGAGATTATGGCTACACCTTC | CASSQDRGRDYGYTF
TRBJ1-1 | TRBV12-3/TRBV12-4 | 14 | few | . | TGTGCCAGCAGTACCACGGGGGCAAGCTCTGAAGCTTTCTTT | CASSTTGASSEAFF
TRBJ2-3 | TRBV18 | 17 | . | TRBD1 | TGTGCCAGCTTTCCACTGGTGACAGGGCCTAGCACAGATACGCAGTATTTT | CASFPLVTGPSTDTQYF
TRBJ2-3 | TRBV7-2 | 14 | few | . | TGTGCCAGCAGCCCTTACCACCAAGCAGATACGCAGTATTTT | CASSPYHQADTQYF
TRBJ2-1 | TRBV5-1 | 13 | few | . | TGCGCCAGCAGCTTGGCGCAGGGATATGAGCAGTTCTTC | CASSLAQGYEQFF
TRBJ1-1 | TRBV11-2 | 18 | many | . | TGTGCCAGCAGCCCGGGGCGTGGGGGCTCTACGGTGAACACTGAAGCTTTCTTT | CASSPGRGGSTVNTEAFF
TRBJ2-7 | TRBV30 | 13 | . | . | TGTGCCTGGGCGAGGGGGACATCCTACGAGCAGTACTTC | CAWARGTSYEQYF
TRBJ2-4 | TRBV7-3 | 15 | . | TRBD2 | TGTGCCAGCAGCTACTTAGCGGGGGGGCCGAACATTCAGTACTTC | CASSYLAGGPNIQYF
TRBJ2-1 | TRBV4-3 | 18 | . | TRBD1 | TGCGCCAGCAGCCAAGGGCCGACCCGGGACAGGGGTGACAATGAGCAGTTCTTC | CASSQGPTRDRGDNEQFF
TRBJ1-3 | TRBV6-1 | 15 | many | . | TGTGCCAGCAGTCCCGGACATTCTCTGGACAACACCATATATTTT | CASSPGHSLDNTIYF
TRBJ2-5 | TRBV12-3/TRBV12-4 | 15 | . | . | TGTGCCAGCAAAGAGGGCCCGCTATTCCAAGAGACCCAGTACTTC | CASKEGPLFQETQYF
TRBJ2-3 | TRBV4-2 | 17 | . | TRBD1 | TGTGCCAGCAGCCAAGATCGGCGACAGGGGGACCGAGATACGCAGTATTTT | CASSQDRRQGDRDTQYF